Listed here is a single T cell receptor (beta chain). Its antigen has not been determined. The sample holds no much larger clone one base away, and base qualities are not on file. This sample stems from a study of blood T cell repertoires in COVID-19 (dated by TCRdb to 2018 to 2021). Turning to the overall study: Samples covering the acute and convalescent phases of COVID-19 were provided by collaborators in the United States, Italy and Spain. The dataset comprised deeply sampled blood TCRbeta repertoires from subjects exposed to, actively infected with, or recovered from COVID-19. Sample metadata almost always included a de-identified subject ID, COVID-19 status, age in years and sex. Where HLA class I and class II types were available, the types were taken from metadata supplied by the sample provider, not from assay-based typing. The repertoires were made available in a free public database intended to serve as a resource for research on the immune response to SARS-CoV-2. The prospective study material was composed of cDNA or gDNA derived from T cells, B-cell-depleted T cells, or PBMCs. The samples were drawn from two sources: the first 160 participants of the ongoing ImmuneRACE study, and 950 to 1,500 subjects contributed by 6 global collaborators.

What the authors observed across the whole study: The amount of clinical and demographic metadata varied by source and participant and was provided uncurated.

The immunoSEQ Assay, a bias-controlled multiplex PCR, was used to amplify TCRbeta CDR3 regions from genomic DNA. In the source study's methods: The number of nucleated cells in each sample was estimated from the amplification of reference gene primers within the assay. Sequence reads were collapsed and filtered to measure the absolute abundance of every unique TCRbeta CDR3 rearrangement. For each sample, productive Simpson clonality was calculated as the square root of Simpson's diversity index across productive rearrangements. TCRdb re-hosts the immuneACCESS table, in-frame sequences only. Its copies lack some clones; in the studies checked, an unresolved V gene accounts for under half of them, and the cause for the rest is not known. V, J and clone size were drawn from that table, and D and trimming were deduced from the DNA. Present in this sample are fewer than 85,000 clones, more than 80% of which were seen just once. The ten largest clones represent 4.8% of the sample.

Each collaborating institution followed its own protocols to collect whole blood in K2EDTA tubes. For TCRbeta analysis, collaborators shipped samples as frozen whole blood, isolated PBMCs, or DNA extracted from either of those sample types. This TCR was recovered from a woman older than 75 with active or convalescent COVID-19. The sequencing input was peripheral blood.

CDR3 region: CASSPYASSGNTIYF. The nucleotide sequence reads as follows: TGTGCCAGCTCACCGTATGCGAGCTCTGGAAACACCATATATTTT. This chain joins TRBV18 to TRBJ1-3, with the identity of the D gene unclear. Taken from the germline V gene, the CDR1 and CDR2 loops are KGHSH and LQKENI. V is clipped by 3 bases and J by 0 bases, and the sequence between their germline boundaries is 9 bases long. From the cysteine through the phenylalanine, the CDR3 covers 15 amino acids. Only the CDR3 portion is preserved as DNA: 45 bases, with reading frame beginning at the first base.